The rows below give T cell receptor beta chains drawn from one sample of a study of shared clonotypes between healthy human individuals. Here immunoSEQ multiplex PCR was the method, and the copy in TCRdb shows in-frame clones only, minus some. The sample has roughly 520,000 clones; roughly 95% are singletons. The specimen was naive CD4+ T cells sorted from blood. These receptors were taken from a woman aged 30 to 39 in good health. The CDR3 runs from the conserved cysteine through the conserved F or W. The D gene is left open where the match is weak. Clone size appears in some rows only: once, few, many, or a class for an expanded clone.

v_call,d_call,j_call,cdr3_length,clone_size,cdr3_aa,cdr3_nt
TRBV25-1,NA,TRBJ2-7,12,NA,CASSARDYEQYF,TGTGCCAGCAGTGCTAGGGACTACGAGCAGTACTTC
TRBV29-1,NA,TRBJ1-1,13,NA,CSVVWQANTEAFF,TGCAGCGTTGTCTGGCAGGCGAACACTGAAGCTTTCTTT
TRBV7-9,NA,TRBJ2-1,15,NA,CASSWAGSSYNEQFF,TGTGCCAGCAGCTGGGCGGGGAGCTCCTACAATGAGCAGTTCTTC
TRBV7-3,TRBD1,TRBJ2-1,16,NA,CASSALRGQGYNEQFF,TGTGCCAGCAGCGCCCTCAGGGGGCAAGGGTACAATGAGCAGTTCTTC
TRBV6-5,NA,TRBJ1-6,14,NA,CASSYGRAWSPLHF,TGTGCCAGCAGTTACGGACGGGCTTGGTCACCCCTCCACTTT
TRBV21-1,NA,TRBJ1-4,22,NA,CASREGLATRCIMKVHNEKLFF,TGTGCCAGCAGAGAAGGTCTAGCTACAAGGTGCATAATGAAGGTGCATAATGAAAAACTGTTTTTT
TRBV14,NA,TRBJ2-5,12,NA,CASSHFLAVQYF,TGTGCCAGCAGCCACTTTTTGGCTGTCCAGTACTTC
TRBV10-3,TRBD1,TRBJ1-1,13,once,CASGEGQGAWAFF,TGTGCATCGGGAGAGGGACAGGGGGCGTGGGCTTTCTTT
TRBV11-2,TRBD2,TRBJ2-5,14,NA,CASSWLAGDETQYF,TGTGCCAGCAGCTGGTTAGCGGGAGATGAGACCCAGTACTTC
TRBV5-4,TRBD2,TRBJ2-2,18,NA,CASSLDRTSGANTGELFF,TGTGCCAGCAGCTTGGATCGGACTAGCGGGGCGAACACCGGGGAGCTGTTTTTT
TRBV9,NA,TRBJ2-1,15,NA,CASSPSPNSYNEQFF,TGTGCCAGCAGCCCCAGTCCGAACTCCTACAATGAGCAGTTCTTC
TRBV7-8,NA,TRBJ1-2,13,NA,CASSLATGYGYTF,TGTGCCAGCAGCTTAGCGACTGGCTATGGCTACACCTTC
TRBV5-1,TRBD2,TRBJ2-1,17,once,CASSRDPSGRTYNEQFF,TGCGCCAGCAGCCGAGACCCTAGCGGGAGGACCTACAATGAGCAGTTCTTC
TRBV19,NA,TRBJ1-1,14,once,CASSHEGLNTEAFF,TGTGCCAGTAGTCACGAGGGGCTGAACACTGAAGCTTTCTTT
TRBV19,NA,TRBJ1-5,14,NA,CASSIRKENQPQHF,TGTGCCAGTAGTATCCGAAAGGAGAATCAGCCCCAGCATTTT
TRBV7-9,NA,TRBJ2-5,14,NA,CASTLGAQGETQYF,TGTGCCAGCACCCTAGGGGCCCAAGGAGAGACCCAGTACTTC
TRBV19,TRBD1,TRBJ2-7,14,NA,CASRPRTGGYEQYF,TGTGCCAGTAGACCGAGGACAGGGGGGTACGAGCAGTACTTC
TRBV29-1,TRBD1,TRBJ1-1,14,NA,CSVNHRGGNTEAFF,TGCAGCGTCAACCACAGGGGGGGGAACACTGAAGCTTTCTTT
TRBV6-5,TRBD2,TRBJ2-5,16,NA,CASSYGTSGPQETQYF,TGTGCCAGCAGTTATGGGACTAGCGGACCTCAAGAGACCCAGTACTTC
TRBV28,NA,TRBJ1-2,13,once,CASSFNRDYGYTF,TGTGCCAGCAGTTTCAACAGGGATTATGGCTACACCTTC
TRBV11-1,NA,TRBJ2-1,16,NA,CASSLATGMGYGEQFF,TGTGCCAGCAGCTTAGCCACAGGGATGGGGTATGGTGAGCAGTTCTTC
TRBV10-3,TRBD2,TRBJ2-1,15,NA,CAISVGLAGVNEQFF,TGTGCCATCAGTGTAGGACTAGCGGGAGTCAATGAGCAGTTCTTC
TRBV10-2,NA,TRBJ1-4,13,NA,CASLPGPLGKLFF,TGCGCCAGCCTGCCGGGACCGCTGGGGAAACTGTTTTTT
TRBV5-4,TRBD2,TRBJ2-5,15,once,CASSMGGGYQETQYF,TGTGCCAGCAGTATGGGGGGAGGGTACCAAGAGACCCAGTACTTC
TRBV16,NA,TRBJ2-7,14,NA,CASSQISGVDEQYF,TGTGCCAGCAGCCAGATATCGGGAGTCGACGAGCAGTACTTC
TRBV15,NA,TRBJ1-1,17,NA,CATSRAGRGLMNTEAFF,TGTGCCACCAGCAGAGCGGGTCGGGGTCTGATGAACACTGAAGCTTTCTTT
TRBV14,TRBD1,TRBJ1-1,15,NA,CASSRYRGHSSEAFF,TGTGCCAGCAGCCGGTACAGGGGGCATTCGTCTGAAGCTTTCTTT
TRBV28,NA,TRBJ1-3,15,NA,CASSLSGGAGNTIYF,TGTGCCAGCAGTTTATCTGGGGGGGCAGGAAACACCATATATTTT
TRBV6-1,NA,TRBJ2-7,15,NA,CASSPIQGLSDEQYF,TGTGCCAGCAGTCCCATACAGGGACTGTCCGACGAGCAGTACTTC
TRBV5-1,TRBD2,TRBJ2-4,14,NA,CASSARETKNIQYF,TGCGCCAGCAGTGCGCGGGAGACCAAAAACATTCAGTACTTC
TRBV18,TRBD2,TRBJ2-7,16,NA,CASSPVTSGSSHEQYF,TGTGCCAGCTCACCAGTTACTAGCGGGAGCTCCCACGAGCAGTACTTC
TRBV7-2,TRBD1,TRBJ1-5,14,NA,CASSPDTGTGTPRF,TGTGCCAGCAGCCCAGACACCGGGACAGGGACCCCAAGATTT
TRBV6-6,NA,TRBJ2-7,14,once,CASSYGQGDYEQYF,TGTGCCAGCAGTTACGGGCAGGGAGACTACGAGCAGTACTTC
TRBV11-2,NA,TRBJ2-7,13,NA,CASRAIWGHEQYF,TGTGCCAGCAGGGCTATTTGGGGGCACGAGCAGTACTTC
TRBV19,NA,TRBJ2-7,15,NA,CASSSAGTASYEQYF,TGTGCCAGTAGTTCTGCCGGGACGGCATCCTACGAGCAGTACTTC
TRBV28,TRBD2,TRBJ2-5,17,NA,CASRPLTSGDNQETQYF,TGTGCCAGCAGACCCCTGACTAGCGGGGACAACCAAGAGACCCAGTACTTC
TRBV5-1,NA,TRBJ2-7,13,NA,CASSLDYNYEQYF,TGCGCCAGCAGCCTGGACTACAACTACGAGCAGTACTTC
TRBV5-1,TRBD2,TRBJ2-7,17,NA,CASSMGLAGILSYEQYF,TGCGCCAGCAGCATGGGACTAGCGGGTATTCTCTCCTACGAGCAGTACTTC
TRBV5-6,NA,TRBJ2-5,13,NA,CASSLRQQETQYF,TGTGCCAGCAGCTTGCGACAGCAAGAGACCCAGTACTTC
TRBV18,TRBD1,TRBJ2-2,16,NA,CASSPGDRGNTGELFF,TGTGCCAGCTCACCCGGGGACAGGGGGAACACCGGGGAGCTGTTTTTT
TRBV7-2,NA,TRBJ2-5,15,NA,CASSLADRRQETQYF,TGTGCCAGCAGCTTAGCAGACCGGAGACAAGAGACCCAGTACTTC
TRBV29-1,NA,TRBJ2-7,11,once,CSVGHSYEQYF,TGCAGCGTTGGGCACTCCTACGAGCAGTACTTC
TRBV14,NA,TRBJ1-3,17,NA,CASSQDWGGVAGNTIYF,TGTGCCAGCAGCCAAGATTGGGGGGGCGTCGCTGGAAACACCATATATTTT
TRBV10-2,NA,TRBJ2-7,12,NA,CASSPGPYEQYF,TGCGCCAGCAGCCCTGGACCCTACGAGCAGTACTTC
TRBV27,NA,TRBJ2-2,21,NA,CASSSDFLNAAVSGNTGELFF,TGTGCCAGCAGTTCGGACTTCCTAAATGCGGCTGTGTCGGGGAACACCGGGGAGCTGTTTTTT
TRBV6-5,NA,TRBJ1-1,15,NA,CASSFDRRLNTEAFF,TGTGCCAGCAGTTTCGACAGGCGGTTGAACACTGAAGCTTTCTTT
TRBV29-1,NA,TRBJ2-3,15,NA,CSAPILPTSTDTQYF,TGCAGCGCGCCCATCCTTCCTACTAGCACAGATACGCAGTATTTT
TRBV4-2,NA,TRBJ2-1,17,NA,CASSPYPRTTFNNEQFF,TGTGCCAGCAGTCCCTACCCCCGGACTACGTTCAACAATGAGCAGTTCTTC
TRBV4-1,NA,TRBJ1-5,15,once,CASSQGGGFDQPQHF,TGCGCCAGCAGCCAAGGGGGGGGTTTTGATCAGCCCCAGCATTTT
TRBV7-9,NA,TRBJ2-1,12,NA,CASSSRYNEQFF,TGTGCCAGCAGCTCGCGCTACAATGAGCAGTTCTTC
TRBV28,TRBD1,TRBJ1-1,14,NA,CASRGQGSGTEAFF,TGTGCCAGCAGGGGACAGGGGTCGGGGACTGAAGCTTTCTTT
TRBV6-1,NA,TRBJ2-7,15,NA,CASTVTGTGSYEQYF,TGTGCCAGCACCGTCACGGGAACGGGCTCCTACGAGCAGTACTTC
TRBV28,NA,TRBJ1-1,12,NA,CASSSQHLEAFF,TGTGCCAGCAGTTCGCAACACTTGGAAGCTTTCTTT
TRBV10-3,NA,TRBJ1-3,15,NA,CAISEIGDSGNTIYF,TGTGCCATCAGTGAGATCGGGGACTCTGGAAACACCATATATTTT
TRBV6-5,NA,TRBJ1-2,13,NA,CASIIRGGGGYTF,TGTGCCAGCATAATCAGGGGAGGTGGTGGCTACACCTTC
TRBV28,NA,TRBJ1-6,16,once,CATNPKDSEGNSPLHF,TGTGCCACAAACCCGAAGGACAGTGAAGGGAATTCACCCCTCCACTTT
TRBV18,TRBD1,TRBJ1-5,14,few,CASSAGTGNQPQHF,TGTGCCAGCTCAGCCGGGACAGGCAATCAGCCCCAGCATTTT
TRBV7-2,NA,TRBJ2-6,15,NA,CASSFSGSGANVLTF,TGTGCCAGCAGCTTCTCGGGGTCTGGGGCCAACGTCCTGACTTTC
TRBV27,TRBD2,TRBJ2-2,19,NA,CASSLTPGLAGTNTGELFF,TGTGCCAGCAGTTTAACCCCCGGACTAGCGGGAACTAACACCGGGGAGCTGTTTTTT
TRBV7-6,NA,TRBJ1-2,14,NA,CASSLGQGISGYTF,TGTGCCAGCAGCTTAGGTCAGGGGATCAGTGGCTACACCTTC